A single sample gave rise to the 16 T cell receptor beta chains below, sequenced in a study of shared T cell receptors in the human thymus. Repertoires were generated with immunoSEQ multiplex PCR, while TCRdb's copy carries only in-frame clones and drops some. The sample records about 660,000 clones, around 89% being singletons. The data were also submitted as part of a second study, on human thymus T cells.

Sample: thymocytes. The receptor set was obtained from a boy in the first two years of life with a congenital heart defect.

This chain links TRBV13 with TRBJ2-2, with 14 bases matching TRBD2. The V gene end was trimmed by 5 bases and the J gene end by 6 bases; junction bases not matched to a gene: 5. This CDR3 spans 16 amino acids. CDR1 and CDR2 (germline): PRHDT, FYEKMQ (reference sequence). This CDR3 is CASSEGLAGAPGELFF. Here the CDR3 DNA reads TGTGCCAGCAGCGAGGGACTAGCGGGGGCCCCCGGGGAGCTGTTTTTT.

The J gene is TRBJ2-7, the V gene TRBV6-5, with TRBD1 matching over 7 bases. The V gene end was trimmed by 8 bases and the J gene end by 9 bases; junction bases not matched to a gene: 16. Per germline, CDR1 MNHEY and CDR2 SVGAGI. The CDR3 extends over 14 amino acids. The CDR3: CASGEPGQLFGQYF. The CDR3 coding sequence is TGTGCCAGCGGGGAACCGGGACAGCTTTTCGGGCAGTACTTC.

The V call is TRBV27, the J call TRBJ2-3; D is perhaps TRBD2 (6 bases). The germline V and J ends were trimmed by 4 bases and 2 bases, with 10 bases remaining between them. CDR3 length equals 14 residues. The V gene's germline CDR1 is MNHEY and CDR2 SMNVEV (reference sequence). The CDR3 nucleotides read TGTGCCAGCAGTTCTCCGGGAGACACAGATACGCAGTATTTT. Encoded protein: CASSSPGDTDTQYF.

V usage is TRBV7-9 and J usage is TRBJ2-1, with D possibly matching TRBD1 (5 bases). V was trimmed by 4 bases and J by 7 bases, leaving 8 bases between them. The CDR3 contains 12 residues. Germline V gene data show CDR1 as SEHNR and CDR2 as FQNEAQ (reference sequence). CDR3 amino acids: CASSSRENEQFF. CDR3 DNA sequence: TGTGCCAGCAGCTCCAGGGAAAATGAGCAGTTCTTC. The variable domain in full, completed from reference TRBV7-9 and TRBJ2-1, reads DTGVSQNPRHKITKRGQNVTFRCDPISEHNRLYWYRQTLGQGPEFLTYFQNEAQLEKSRLLSDRFSAERPKGSFSTLEIQRTEQGDSAMYLCASSSRENEQFFGPGTRLTVL.

The chain has TRBV11-2 and TRBJ1-1; 10 nucleotides line up with TRBD1. The germline gives CDR1 SGHAT, CDR2 FQNNGV. CDR3 size: 17 residues. After removal of 5 bases from V and 0 bases from J, the junction contained 9 bases not matched to a gene. Here the CDR3 DNA reads TGTGCCAGCAGCAGGGACAGGGGAATTTGGCTGAACACTGAAGCTTTCTTT. Translating gives CASSRDRGIWLNTEAFF.

Remarks on this clone: Other nucleotide sequences from this sample produce the same CDR3. The V and J genes are TRBV7-2 and TRBJ2-7, with TRBD2 matching 10 bases. The J segment lost 4 bases and the V segment lost 3 bases, leaving 3 bases of the junction unmatched. The germline gives CDR1 SGHTA, CDR2 FQGNSA. The CDR3 is made up of 14 amino acids. The CDR3 DNA reads TGTGCCAGCAGCTTGGCTAGCGGGAGTTACGAGCAGTACTTC. It is translated as CASSLASGSYEQYF.

This clone was detected once. The CDR3 is CASSQYMRDRSNQPQHF. The DNA of the CDR3 is TGTGCCAGCAGTCAATATATGAGGGATCGAAGCAATCAGCCCCAGCATTTT. The rearrangement joins TRBV28 to TRBJ1-5; D call uncertain. The CDR3 totals 17 residues. Between the trimmed V and J ends, which lost 5 bases and 1 base, there was a span of 18 bases. The V gene's germline CDR1 is MDHEN and CDR2 SYDVKM.

The V and J genes are TRBV6-1 and TRBJ1-3, with D uncertain. CDR1 and CDR2 from the germline V gene are MNHNS and SASEGT. CDR3 length: 15 amino acids. The V and J ends lost 6 bases and 0 bases respectively, with 12 bases between them. The CDR3: CASSGPGDSGNTIYF. DNA for the CDR3: TGTGCCAGCAGCGGACCCGGGGACTCTGGAAACACCATATATTTT.

V usage is TRBV2 and J usage is TRBJ2-2, with D possibly matching TRBD1 (6 bases). This CDR3 region has 13 residues. Trimming stripped 8 bases from V and 6 bases from J, with 13 bases between. Germline CDR1 is SNHLY and CDR2 is FYNNEI. The CDR3 loop reads CASAAGVAGELFF. CDR3 bases: TGTGCCAGCGCGGCAGGGGTTGCCGGGGAGCTGTTTTTT. The whole variable domain, filled in from reference TRBV2 and TRBJ2-2, reads EPEVTQTPSHQVTQMGQEVILRCVPISNHLYFYWYRQILGQKVEFLVSFYNNEISEKSEIFDDQFSVERPDGSNFTLKIRSTKLEDSAMYFCASAAGVAGELFFGEGSRLTVL.

This sequence joins TRBV13 and TRBJ1-2; maybe TRBD1 (5 bases). From germline, CDR1 is PRHDT and CDR2 FYEKMQ (reference sequence). V was clipped by 4 bases and J by 3 bases, with 12 bases between them. The CDR3 sequence is 14 residues long. The CDR3 nucleotides read TGTGCCAGCAGCTGCCCGGGACTTGACTATGGCTACACCTTC. Translating gives CASSCPGLDYGYTF.

This chain links TRBV4-2 with TRBJ2-4, with 7 bases identical to TRBD1. The CDR3 has 18 residues. Trimming at V came to 4 bases and at J to 8 bases, leaving 20 bases not matched to a gene. Germline assignment: CDR1 LGHNA and CDR2 YNFKEQ. The chain's CDR3 is CASSRLQQGTLRGDIQYF. CDR3 in DNA: TGTGCCAGCAGCCGCCTTCAACAGGGGACCCTGAGGGGTGACATTCAGTACTTC.

The chain is built from TRBV12-5 and TRBJ1-1; 7 nucleotides align to TRBD1. V was pared by 0 bases and J by 0 bases, with 7 bases of the junction left unmatched. This CDR3 comprises 17 residues. Germline CDR1 LGHNT, CDR2 FRNRAP. In nucleotides, the CDR3 is TGTGCTAGTGGTTTGGTACACAGGGGACGGATGAACACTGAAGCTTTCTTT. Translating it yields CASGLVHRGRMNTEAFF.

The chain recombines TRBV28 with TRBJ2-7; 9 bases line up with TRBD2. Germline CDR1 is MDHEN and CDR2 is SYDVKM. This CDR3 has 17 residues. The V segment lost 4 bases and the J segment 5 bases; nucleotides outside the gene matches: 15. CDR3 coding DNA: TGTGCCAGCAGTTGGGACTGGCGGGAGGGCCGTGGGCACGAGCAGTACTTC. Its protein product is CASSWDWREGRGHEQYF.

The rearrangement joins TRBV29-1 to TRBJ2-3; perhaps TRBD2 as D (6 bases). Trimming took off 6 bases at V and 2 bases at J, with 21 bases between the two ends. Germline values: CDR1 SQVTM, CDR2 ANQGSEA. This CDR3 has 16 residues. The CDR3 reads CSVQRPSPGDTDTQYF. Written as DNA, the CDR3 is TGCAGCGTCCAACGACCTTCACCGGGGGACACAGATACGCAGTATTTT.

The V call is TRBV7-9, the J call TRBJ2-3; 7 bases align to TRBD1. Germline CDR1 is SEHNR and CDR2 is FQNEAQ (reference sequence). This CDR3 contains 15 residues. The V gene end was trimmed by 0 bases and the J gene end by 5 bases; junction bases not matched to a gene: 5. This CDR3 is CASSLAQGGEDTQYF. The CDR3 DNA sequence: TGTGCCAGCAGCTTAGCGCAAGGGGGCGAAGATACGCAGTATTTT.

This clone turned up a few times. The chain is built from TRBV4-2 and TRBJ2-2; 10 bases line up with TRBD2. Unmatched junction bases numbered 6, after V lost 1 base and J lost 1 base. Per germline, CDR1 LGHNA and CDR2 YNFKEQ. The CDR3 spans 18 residues. The CDR3 DNA follows: TGTGCCAGCAGCCAAGGAGAGAGCGGGAGGGGGAACACCGGGGAGCTGTTTTTT. It is translated as CASSQGESGRGNTGELFF.